The rows below give T cell receptor beta chains drawn from one sample of a study of identical twins. From the 5' RACE reads, TCRdb called clonotypes with MiXCR, one entry per CDR3 protein. This sample carries around 680,000 distinct CDR3 sequences, approximately 9% of them seen once, and the ten largest clones take around 0.98%. This sample was also put to use in a study of yellow fever vaccine responses in identical twins.

The material sequenced was PBMCs. The receptors stem from a woman aged 18 to 35 in good health. CDR3s include the opening cysteine and the closing phenylalanine or tryptophan. Fields, in order: CDR3 DNA, CDR3 protein, D gene, V gene, J gene, clone size, CDR3 length. A D gene is named only where the DNA matches it firmly. Clone size appears in some rows only: once, few, many, or a class for an expanded clone.

CDR3 DNA: TGTGCCAGCAGGTGGGGGGAGTACAATGAGCAGTTCTTC; CDR3 protein: CASRWGEYNEQFF; D gene: .; V gene: TRBV12-3/TRBV12-4; J gene: TRBJ2-1; clone size: few; CDR3 length: 13
CDR3 DNA: TGTGCCAGCAGTTCGACAGGGTCAGCGCAGTATTTT; CDR3 protein: CASSSTGSAQYF; D gene: TRBD1; V gene: TRBV12-3/TRBV12-4; J gene: TRBJ2-3; clone size: few; CDR3 length: 12
CDR3 DNA: TGTGCCAGCAGCTTAGCGCCAGCCTACGAGCAGTACTTC; CDR3 protein: CASSLAPAYEQYF; D gene: .; V gene: TRBV7-6; J gene: TRBJ2-7; clone size: many; CDR3 length: 13
CDR3 DNA: TGTGCCAGCAGCCAGGAACTAGAAGCAGATACGCAGTATTTT; CDR3 protein: CASSQELEADTQYF; D gene: .; V gene: TRBV3-1; J gene: TRBJ2-3; clone size: .; CDR3 length: 14
CDR3 DNA: TGTGCCAGCAGCCAAGAGGGGGGAGACCATCATGAAAAACTGTTTTTT; CDR3 protein: CASSQEGGDHHEKLFF; D gene: .; V gene: TRBV3-1; J gene: TRBJ1-4; clone size: few; CDR3 length: 16
CDR3 DNA: TGTGCCAGCAGTGAATGGTTTGGGGATACCTCCTACGAGCAGTACTTC; CDR3 protein: CASSEWFGDTSYEQYF; D gene: .; V gene: TRBV6-1; J gene: TRBJ2-7; clone size: .; CDR3 length: 16
CDR3 DNA: TGTGCCAGCAGTTTCCAGGACGGGCTCTACGAGCAGTACTTC; CDR3 protein: CASSFQDGLYEQYF; D gene: .; V gene: TRBV27; J gene: TRBJ2-7; clone size: few; CDR3 length: 14
CDR3 DNA: TGTGCCAGCACCGGGACTAGCGGGAGTTGGGGCACAGATACGCAGTATTTT; CDR3 protein: CASTGTSGSWGTDTQYF; D gene: TRBD2; V gene: TRBV7-8; J gene: TRBJ2-3; clone size: many; CDR3 length: 17
CDR3 DNA: TGTGCCAGCAGGGACGAATCCTACGAGCAGTACTTC; CDR3 protein: CASRDESYEQYF; D gene: .; V gene: TRBV4-2; J gene: TRBJ2-7; clone size: few; CDR3 length: 12
CDR3 DNA: TGTGCCACCAGTACGAGCACAGATACGCAGTATTTT; CDR3 protein: CATSTSTDTQYF; D gene: .; V gene: TRBV24-1; J gene: TRBJ2-3; clone size: many; CDR3 length: 12
CDR3 DNA: TGTGCCAGCAGTTATCAAAACAGGGACGAAAAACTGTTTTTT; CDR3 protein: CASSYQNRDEKLFF; D gene: .; V gene: TRBV6-5; J gene: TRBJ1-4; clone size: .; CDR3 length: 14
CDR3 DNA: TGTGCCAGCAGTTCACCTGGGGTTTTTGGGGGCAATGAGCAGTTCTTC; CDR3 protein: CASSSPGVFGGNEQFF; D gene: .; V gene: TRBV28; J gene: TRBJ2-1; clone size: many; CDR3 length: 16
CDR3 DNA: TGCAGCGGACAGGCCGACTATGGCTACACCTTC; CDR3 protein: CSGQADYGYTF; D gene: .; V gene: TRBV29-1; J gene: TRBJ1-2; clone size: .; CDR3 length: 11
CDR3 DNA: TGTGCCAGCCTCGGTGGGACAGCTCTAGCGGGGGCCCCCTACGAGCAGTACTTC; CDR3 protein: CASLGGTALAGAPYEQYF; D gene: TRBD2; V gene: TRBV6-2/TRBV6-3; J gene: TRBJ2-7; clone size: .; CDR3 length: 18
CDR3 DNA: TGCGCCAGCAGCCTCCTACCCGGGACTAGCGGGAGGGGAAGTCTATACGAGCAGTACTTC; CDR3 protein: CASSLLPGTSGRGSLYEQYF; D gene: TRBD2; V gene: TRBV4-1; J gene: TRBJ2-7; clone size: few; CDR3 length: 20
CDR3 DNA: TGTGCCAGCAGGACAGGGGTAGAGACCCAGTACTTC; CDR3 protein: CASRTGVETQYF; D gene: TRBD1; V gene: TRBV27; J gene: TRBJ2-5; clone size: .; CDR3 length: 12
CDR3 DNA: TGTGCCAGCAGCCAAGGCCCGGGACAGGGACCTCCACGTGCCTACGAGCAGTACTTC; CDR3 protein: CASSQGPGQGPPRAYEQYF; D gene: TRBD1; V gene: TRBV3-1; J gene: TRBJ2-7; clone size: few; CDR3 length: 19
CDR3 DNA: TGTGCCAGCAGCTTCGGGAAAAATCAGCCCCAGCATTTT; CDR3 protein: CASSFGKNQPQHF; D gene: .; V gene: TRBV7-2; J gene: TRBJ1-5; clone size: few; CDR3 length: 13
CDR3 DNA: TGTGCCAGCAGGCCTCCGGGACAGCTTAATTCACCCCTCCACTTT; CDR3 protein: CASRPPGQLNSPLHF; D gene: TRBD1; V gene: TRBV6-1; J gene: TRBJ1-6; clone size: .; CDR3 length: 15
CDR3 DNA: TGTGCCATCAGTGAGATTGCGACCAAAATCCCCTACGAGCAGTACTTC; CDR3 protein: CAISEIATKIPYEQYF; D gene: .; V gene: TRBV10-3; J gene: TRBJ2-7; clone size: many; CDR3 length: 16
CDR3 DNA: TGTGCCAGCTCACCGCCCGGGTCCACGGCGAGCTACACCTTC; CDR3 protein: CASSPPGSTASYTF; D gene: .; V gene: TRBV18; J gene: TRBJ1-2; clone size: few; CDR3 length: 14
CDR3 DNA: TGTGCCAGCAGCCAACGACAGGGTAGGGGCACTGAAGCTTTCTTT; CDR3 protein: CASSQRQGRGTEAFF; D gene: TRBD1; V gene: TRBV3-1; J gene: TRBJ1-1; clone size: many; CDR3 length: 15
CDR3 DNA: TGTGCCAGCACCAGAGCGGGAGGGCAAGAGACCCAGTACTTC; CDR3 protein: CASTRAGGQETQYF; D gene: TRBD2; V gene: TRBV11-2; J gene: TRBJ2-5; clone size: many; CDR3 length: 14
CDR3 DNA: TGTGCCACCAGCAGACAACGGACAGCGGGGACTGAAGCTTTCTTT; CDR3 protein: CATSRQRTAGTEAFF; D gene: .; V gene: TRBV15; J gene: TRBJ1-1; clone size: few; CDR3 length: 15
CDR3 DNA: TGTGCCAGCAGCTTAGCGCTACTAGCGGCTTACACAGATACGCAGTATTTT; CDR3 protein: CASSLALLAAYTDTQYF; D gene: TRBD2; V gene: TRBV7-2; J gene: TRBJ2-3; clone size: many; CDR3 length: 17
CDR3 DNA: TGTGCCAGCAGATCTACCTATCCAACTGAGACCTACAATGAGCAGTTCTTC; CDR3 protein: CASRSTYPTETYNEQFF; D gene: .; V gene: TRBV12-3/TRBV12-4; J gene: TRBJ2-1; clone size: few; CDR3 length: 17
CDR3 DNA: TGTGCCAGCAGTTCCCCTACCGGGAGAATGGTGAATGAGCAGTTCTTC; CDR3 protein: CASSSPTGRMVNEQFF; D gene: .; V gene: TRBV28; J gene: TRBJ2-1; clone size: few; CDR3 length: 16
CDR3 DNA: TGCAGTGCGCGCTCTAGCGGGAGCTGGGAGACCCAGTACTTC; CDR3 protein: CSARSSGSWETQYF; D gene: TRBD2; V gene: TRBV20-1; J gene: TRBJ2-5; clone size: few; CDR3 length: 14
CDR3 DNA: TGTGCCATCAGTGAACAAGGGGCGATGGGCGAGCAGTACTTC; CDR3 protein: CAISEQGAMGEQYF; D gene: .; V gene: TRBV10-3; J gene: TRBJ2-7; clone size: .; CDR3 length: 14
CDR3 DNA: TGTGCCAGCAGTGAAGCGCCAGAGGGCGGTGGCTACACCTTC; CDR3 protein: CASSEAPEGGGYTF; D gene: .; V gene: TRBV6-1; J gene: TRBJ1-2; clone size: few; CDR3 length: 14
CDR3 DNA: TGTGCCAGCCTGGGGGGACAGGGGGCTTCCTTGAGCACAGATACGCAGTATTTT; CDR3 protein: CASLGGQGASLSTDTQYF; D gene: TRBD1; V gene: TRBV2; J gene: TRBJ2-3; clone size: .; CDR3 length: 18
CDR3 DNA: TGTGCCAGCAGCTGGGAGGGGGCGTGGGAGACCCAGTACTTC; CDR3 protein: CASSWEGAWETQYF; D gene: .; V gene: TRBV5-6; J gene: TRBJ2-5; clone size: few; CDR3 length: 14
CDR3 DNA: TGTGCCAGCAGAAAGAGCGGGGGGGACTACAATGAGCAGTTCTTC; CDR3 protein: CASRKSGGDYNEQFF; D gene: TRBD2; V gene: TRBV12-3/TRBV12-4; J gene: TRBJ2-1; clone size: few; CDR3 length: 15